This T cell receptor (beta chain) was sequenced in a study of blood T cell repertoires in COVID-19. Study at large: The origin of the acute and convalescent COVID-19 samples was the United States, Italy and Spain. Sample material is recorded as cDNA or gDNA derived from T cells, B-cell-depleted T cells, or PBMCs.

Study processing details: From reference gene primer amplification, estimates of nucleated cell counts were derived. The method was immunoSEQ multiplex PCR; TCRdb's version includes in-frame clones alone and lacks a portion of them. V, J and clone size were drawn from that table, and D and trimming were deduced from the DNA. Found here are under 140,000 clones, around four fifths of them singletons; the top ten hold 16%. This CDR3 is 12 amino acids long. CDR1 GTSNPN and CDR2 SVGIG come from the germline V gene (reference sequence). V was pared by 5 bases and J by 4 bases, with 4 bases of the junction left unmatched.

The sequence was collected from a woman in her sixties with acute or convalescent COVID-19. The rearrangement uses TRBV30 and TRBJ1-2, with TRBD1 matching over 7 bases. Sequenced input: peripheral blood. This CDR3 is CAWAGQIYGYTF. Written as DNA, the CDR3 is TGTGCCTGGGCGGGACAGATCTATGGCTACACCTTC.